This is a list of T cell receptor beta chains from one sample in a study of T cells in Graves' hyperthyroidism and ophthalmopathy. MiXCR was run by TCRdb on the multiplex PCR reads, yielding one entry per CDR3 protein. The table records a few hundred thousand distinct CDR3 sequences, 15% to 19% of them present only once. The sample was blood. The receptor set was obtained from a woman aged 18-30 years with Graves' hyperthyroidism. Each CDR3 is given with its conserved first and last residue. D genes are given only for firm matches. Where a row states a size, it is once, few, many or the class of an expanded clone; other rows omit it.

abundance	v_gene	j_gene	d_gene	CDR3nt	CDR3aa
few	TRBV4-2	TRBJ1-5	TRBD1	TGTGCCAGCAGCCAAAAAAGGGGACAGTGGCAGCCCCAGCATTTT	CASSQKRGQWQPQHF
many	TRBV10-1	TRBJ1-1	TRBD1	TGCGCCAGCAGCCTAAGCGGGACAGGGAGAACTGAAGCTTTCTTT	CASSLSGTGRTEAFF
.	TRBV15	TRBJ1-4	.	TGTGCCACCAGCAGATTTACGGAAAAACTGTTTTTT	CATSRFTEKLFF
.	TRBV5-1	TRBJ2-6	TRBD1	TGCGCCAGCACCGCTTGGGCAGGGGGCGCAACAGGGGCCAACGTCCTGACTTTC	CASTAWAGGATGANVLTF
.	TRBV2	TRBJ1-6	TRBD1	TGTGCCAGCAGCGATGGGACAGGGTATAATTCACCCCTCCACTTT	CASSDGTGYNSPLHF
many	TRBV3-1	TRBJ2-6	.	TGTGCCAGCAGCCTAAATATTAGGCGAACTGGGGCCAACGTCCTGACTTTC	CASSLNIRRTGANVLTF
.	TRBV3-1	TRBJ2-7	.	TGTGCCAGCAGGGCCCGGGAATCCTACGAGCAGTACTTC	CASRARESYEQYF
.	TRBV7-3	TRBJ2-2	TRBD2	TGTGCCAGCAGCGTGCGTACCTCGGGACTAGCGGGAGAGCGATTCGCGAACACCGGGGAGCTGTTTTTT	CASSVRTSGLAGERFANTGELFF
.	TRBV7-9	TRBJ2-1	TRBD1	TGTGCCAGCAGCTTAGCGGAGTTTGGACAGGGTGTGAAGTTCTTC	CASSLAEFGQGVKFF
many	TRBV29-1	TRBJ2-1	TRBD1	TGCAGCGTTGAGTGGACAGGGGCCTACAATGAGCAGTTCTTC	CSVEWTGAYNEQFF
.	TRBV5-5	TRBJ1-2	.	TGTGCCAGCAGCCCGTTGGAGCGGGGGACCTATGGCTACACCTTC	CASSPLERGTYGYTF
many	TRBV28	TRBJ1-1	.	TGTGCCAGCAGTTTAGCCGCCCGCGGGGATGAAGCTTTCTTT	CASSLAARGDEAFF
many	TRBV29-1	TRBJ2-2	.	TGCAGCGTTGCGAACTGGCGGGGCACCGGGGAGCTGTTTTTT	CSVANWRGTGELFF
many	TRBV12-5	TRBJ1-1	.	TGTGCATTCCATCCCCCAGCTTTCTTT	CAFHPPAFF
.	TRBV29-1	TRBJ1-2	.	TGCAGCGTTAGGTCTTTACCCCTTTTATCCTATGGCTACACCTTC	CSVRSLPLLSYGYTF
many	TRBV28	TRBJ2-3	.	TGTGCCAGTCGCTGGGACCGCACAGATACGCAGTATTTT	CASRWDRTDTQYF